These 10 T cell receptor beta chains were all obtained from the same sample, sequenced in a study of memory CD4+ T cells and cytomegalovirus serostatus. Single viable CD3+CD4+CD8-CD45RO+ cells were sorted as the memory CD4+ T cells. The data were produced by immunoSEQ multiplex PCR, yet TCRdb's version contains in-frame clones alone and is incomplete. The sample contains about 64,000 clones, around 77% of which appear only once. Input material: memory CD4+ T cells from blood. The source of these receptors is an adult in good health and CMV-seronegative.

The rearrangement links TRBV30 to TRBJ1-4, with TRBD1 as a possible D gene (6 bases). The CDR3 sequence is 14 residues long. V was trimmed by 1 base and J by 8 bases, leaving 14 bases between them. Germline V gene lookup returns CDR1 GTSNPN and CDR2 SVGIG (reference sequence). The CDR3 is CAWSDRVVQEKLFF. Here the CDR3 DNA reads TGTGCCTGGAGTGACAGGGTAGTACAGGAAAAACTGTTTTTT.

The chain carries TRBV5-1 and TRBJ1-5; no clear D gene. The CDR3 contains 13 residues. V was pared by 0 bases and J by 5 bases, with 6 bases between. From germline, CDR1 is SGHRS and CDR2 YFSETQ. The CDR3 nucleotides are TGCGCCAGCAGCTTGGATGGGGATCAGCCCCAGCATTTT. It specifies CASSLDGDQPQHF.

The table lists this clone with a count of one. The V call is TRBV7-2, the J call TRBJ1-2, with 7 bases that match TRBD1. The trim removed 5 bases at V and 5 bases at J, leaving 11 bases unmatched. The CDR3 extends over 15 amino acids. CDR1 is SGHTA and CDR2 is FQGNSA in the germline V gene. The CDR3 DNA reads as TGTGCCAGCAGCCCCCAAGGCAGGGGGAGATATGGCTACACCTTC. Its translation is CASSPQGRGRYGYTF.

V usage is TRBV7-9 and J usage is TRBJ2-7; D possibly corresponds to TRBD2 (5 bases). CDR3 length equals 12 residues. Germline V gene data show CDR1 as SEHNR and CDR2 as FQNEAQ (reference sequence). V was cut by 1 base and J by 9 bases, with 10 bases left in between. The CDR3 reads CASSLVASGQYF. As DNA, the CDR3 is TGTGCCAGCAGCTTAGTCGCGAGCGGGCAGTACTTC.

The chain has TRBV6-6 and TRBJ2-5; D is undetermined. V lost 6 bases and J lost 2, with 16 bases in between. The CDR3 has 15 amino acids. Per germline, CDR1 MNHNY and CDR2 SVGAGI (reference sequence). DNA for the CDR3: TGTGCCAGCAGCCCCCATACAGAAAGACAAGAGACCCAGTACTTC. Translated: CASSPHTERQETQYF.

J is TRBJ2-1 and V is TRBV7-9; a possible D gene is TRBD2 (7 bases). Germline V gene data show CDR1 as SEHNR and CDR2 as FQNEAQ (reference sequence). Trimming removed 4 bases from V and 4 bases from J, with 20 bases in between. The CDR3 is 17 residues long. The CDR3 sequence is CASSSPTGGPAYNEQFF. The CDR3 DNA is TGTGCCAGCAGCTCGCCCACCGGGGGGCCCGCGTACAATGAGCAGTTCTTC.

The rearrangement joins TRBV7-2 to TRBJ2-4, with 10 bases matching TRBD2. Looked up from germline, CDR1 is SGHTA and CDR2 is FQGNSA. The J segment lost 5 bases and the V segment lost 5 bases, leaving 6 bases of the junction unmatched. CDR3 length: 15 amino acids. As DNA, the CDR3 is TGTGCCAGCAGCCCCTCACTAGCGGGACAAAACATTCAGTACTTC. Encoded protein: CASSPSLAGQNIQYF. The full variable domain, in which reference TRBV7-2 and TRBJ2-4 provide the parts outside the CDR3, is GAGVSQSPSNKVTEKGKDVELRCDPISGHTALYWYRQSLGQGLEFLIYFQGNSAPDKSGLPSDRFSAERTGGSVSTLTIQRTQQEDSAVYLCASSPSLAGQNIQYFGAGTRLSVL.

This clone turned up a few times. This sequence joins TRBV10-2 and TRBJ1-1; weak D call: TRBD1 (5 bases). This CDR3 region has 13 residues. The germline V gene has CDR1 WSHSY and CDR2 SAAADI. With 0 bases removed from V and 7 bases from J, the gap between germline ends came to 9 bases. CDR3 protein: CASSESWDGEAFF. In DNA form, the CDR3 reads TGCGCCAGCAGTGAGTCTTGGGACGGTGAAGCTTTCTTT.

CDR3 region: CASSKSVIHRTFNRAEATNEKLFF. CDR3 nucleotides: TGTGCCAGCAGCAAATCGGTTATCCACCGCACTTTTAACAGGGCAGAGGCAACTAATGAAAAACTGTTTTTT. The chain is built from TRBV21-1 and TRBJ1-4; the table assigns TRBD1, which was not confirmed against the DNA. TRBV21-1 counts as a pseudogene. CDR3 length: 24 residues.

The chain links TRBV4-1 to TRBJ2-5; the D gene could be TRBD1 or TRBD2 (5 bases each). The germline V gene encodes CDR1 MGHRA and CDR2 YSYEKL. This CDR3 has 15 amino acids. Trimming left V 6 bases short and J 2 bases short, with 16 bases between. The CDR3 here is CASSPGSSGQETQYF. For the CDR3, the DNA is TGCGCCAGCAGTCCAGGGTCATCGGGGCAAGAGACCCAGTACTTC.